This T cell receptor (beta chain) came from a study of blood T cells in healthy people across ages. General study findings and limits: Diversity figures derived from one million T cells were judged to underestimate the true value.

Each donor was a healthy Caucasian individual from Russia, aged roughly 6 to 95. There were at least 5 micrograms of total RNA extracted from every sample. Concerning this clonotype: As yet, its antigen is unknown.

The use of a sample-barcoded 5' primer and a J-beta primer mix characterized a second PCR of about 7 to 12 cycles. Each sample provided no less than 2.5 million CDR3-containing paired-end reads. One entry per CDR3 protein results from TCRdb running MiXCR on the 5' RACE reads. This table holds about a million distinct CDR3 sequences, approximately 50% found once. V was clipped by 4 bases and J by 0 bases, with 15 bases between them. This CDR3 is 16 amino acids long. Germline values: CDR1 LGHNA, CDR2 YNFKEQ. Sequencing was performed on blood. The V gene is TRBV4-2, the J gene TRBJ1-1; D is unclear. This clonotype was sampled from a woman aged 60-70 years in good health. In nucleotides, the CDR3 is TGTGCCAGCAGCCGGACCGGGGAGCTGGTGAACACTGAAGCTTTCTTT. Translating it yields CASSRTGELVNTEAFF.